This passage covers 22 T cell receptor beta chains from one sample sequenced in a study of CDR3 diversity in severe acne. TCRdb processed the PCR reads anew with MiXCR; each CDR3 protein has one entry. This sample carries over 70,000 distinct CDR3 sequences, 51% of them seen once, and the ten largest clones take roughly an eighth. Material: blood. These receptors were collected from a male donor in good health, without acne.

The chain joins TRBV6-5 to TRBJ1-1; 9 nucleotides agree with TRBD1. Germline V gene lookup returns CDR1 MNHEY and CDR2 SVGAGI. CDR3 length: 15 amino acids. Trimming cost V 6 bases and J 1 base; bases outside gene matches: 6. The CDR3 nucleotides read TGTGCCAGCAGCTTAGGGGACAGGGAGAACACTGAAGCTTTCTTT. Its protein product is CASSLGDRENTEAFF.

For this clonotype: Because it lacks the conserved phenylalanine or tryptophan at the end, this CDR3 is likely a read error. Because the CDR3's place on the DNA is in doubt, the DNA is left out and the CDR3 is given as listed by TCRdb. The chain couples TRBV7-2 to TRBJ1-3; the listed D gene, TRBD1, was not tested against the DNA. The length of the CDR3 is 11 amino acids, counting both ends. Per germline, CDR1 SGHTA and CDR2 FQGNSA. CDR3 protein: CASSLGVQGTT.

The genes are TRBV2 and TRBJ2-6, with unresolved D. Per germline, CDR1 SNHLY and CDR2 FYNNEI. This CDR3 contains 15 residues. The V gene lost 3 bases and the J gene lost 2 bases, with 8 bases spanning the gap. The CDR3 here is CASSEDSTGANVLTF. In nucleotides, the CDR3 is TGTGCCAGCAGTGAGGATTCCACTGGGGCCAACGTCCTGACTTTC.

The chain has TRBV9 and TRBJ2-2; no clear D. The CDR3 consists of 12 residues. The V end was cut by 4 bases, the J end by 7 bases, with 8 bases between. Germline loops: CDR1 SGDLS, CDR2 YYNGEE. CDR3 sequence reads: CASSTYSGELFF. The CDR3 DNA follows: TGTGCCAGCAGCACGTATAGCGGGGAGCTGTTTTTT.

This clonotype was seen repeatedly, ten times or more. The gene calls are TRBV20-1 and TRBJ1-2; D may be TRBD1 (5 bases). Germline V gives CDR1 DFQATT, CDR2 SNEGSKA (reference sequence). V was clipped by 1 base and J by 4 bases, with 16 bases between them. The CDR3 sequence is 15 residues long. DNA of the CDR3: TGCAGTGCTAGAGCAACCCCGAGGGGTTCCTATGGCTACACCTTC. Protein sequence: CSARATPRGSYGYTF.

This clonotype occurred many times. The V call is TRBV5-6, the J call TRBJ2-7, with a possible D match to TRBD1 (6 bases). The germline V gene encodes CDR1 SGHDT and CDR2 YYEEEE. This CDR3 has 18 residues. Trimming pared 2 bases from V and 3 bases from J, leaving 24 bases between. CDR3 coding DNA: TGTGCCAGCAGCTTATCCCCCCCTGGGCAGGGGATAAACTACGAGCAGTACTTC. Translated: CASSLSPPGQGINYEQYF.

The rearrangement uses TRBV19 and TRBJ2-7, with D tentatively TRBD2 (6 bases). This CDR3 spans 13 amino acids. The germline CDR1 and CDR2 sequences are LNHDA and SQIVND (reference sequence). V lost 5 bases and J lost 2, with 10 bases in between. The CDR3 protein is CASSALATYEQYF. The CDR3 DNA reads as TGTGCCAGTAGTGCTCTAGCGACCTACGAGCAGTACTTC. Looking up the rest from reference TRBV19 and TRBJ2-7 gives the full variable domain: DGGITQSPKYLFRKEGQNVTLSCEQNLNHDAMYWYRQDPGQGLRLIYYSQIVNDFQKGDIAEGYSVSREKKESFPLTVTSAQKNPTAFYLCASSALATYEQYFGPGTRLTVT.

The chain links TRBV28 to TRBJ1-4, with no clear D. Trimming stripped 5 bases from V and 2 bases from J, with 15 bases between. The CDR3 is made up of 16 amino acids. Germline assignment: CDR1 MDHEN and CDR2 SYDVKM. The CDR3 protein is CASSIEMGNTNEKLFF. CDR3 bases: TGTGCCAGCAGTATCGAGATGGGGAATACTAATGAAAAACTGTTTTTT.

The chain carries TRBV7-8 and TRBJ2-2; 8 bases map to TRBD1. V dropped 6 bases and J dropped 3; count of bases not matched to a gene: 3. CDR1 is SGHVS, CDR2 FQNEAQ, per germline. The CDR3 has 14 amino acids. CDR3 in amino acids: CASRETGDTGELFF. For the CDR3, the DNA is TGTGCCAGCAGGGAGACAGGGGACACCGGGGAGCTGTTTTTT.

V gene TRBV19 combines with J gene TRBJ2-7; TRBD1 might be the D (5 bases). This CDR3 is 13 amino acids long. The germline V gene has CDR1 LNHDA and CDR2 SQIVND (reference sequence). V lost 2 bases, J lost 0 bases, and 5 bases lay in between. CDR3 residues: CASSIQGSYEQYF. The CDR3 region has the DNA TGTGCCAGTAGTATACAGGGCTCCTACGAGCAGTACTTC.

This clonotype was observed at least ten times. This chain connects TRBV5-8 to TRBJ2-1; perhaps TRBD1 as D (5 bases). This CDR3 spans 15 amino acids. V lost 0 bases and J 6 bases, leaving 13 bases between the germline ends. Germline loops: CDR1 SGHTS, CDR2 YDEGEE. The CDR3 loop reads CASSLVGRARNEQFF. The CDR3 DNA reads TGTGCCAGCAGCTTGGTCGGCAGGGCCCGCAATGAGCAGTTCTTC.

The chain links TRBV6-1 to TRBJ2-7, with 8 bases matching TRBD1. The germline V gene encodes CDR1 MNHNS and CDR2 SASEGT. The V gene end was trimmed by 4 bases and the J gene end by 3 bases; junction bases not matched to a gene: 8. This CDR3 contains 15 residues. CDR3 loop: CASSGGQGVFYEQYF. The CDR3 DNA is TGTGCCAGCAGTGGCGGACAGGGTGTGTTCTACGAGCAGTACTTC.

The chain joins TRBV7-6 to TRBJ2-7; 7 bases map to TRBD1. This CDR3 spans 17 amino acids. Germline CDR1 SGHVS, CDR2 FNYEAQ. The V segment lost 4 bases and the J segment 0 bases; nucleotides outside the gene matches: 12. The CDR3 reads CASSSREGGPFSYEQYF. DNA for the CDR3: TGTGCCAGCAGCTCCAGGGAAGGGGGCCCTTTCTCCTACGAGCAGTACTTC.

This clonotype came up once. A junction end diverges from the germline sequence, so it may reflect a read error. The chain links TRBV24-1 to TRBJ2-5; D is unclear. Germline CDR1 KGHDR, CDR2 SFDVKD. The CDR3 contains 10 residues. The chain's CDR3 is CATIGENQYF. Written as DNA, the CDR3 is TGTGCCACCATAGGAGAGAACCAGTACTTC.

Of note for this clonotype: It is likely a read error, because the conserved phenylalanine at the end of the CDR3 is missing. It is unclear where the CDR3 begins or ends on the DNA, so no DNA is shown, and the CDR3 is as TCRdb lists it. The CDR3 sequence: CASSYAGQSKTL. This chain joins TRBV12-3 or TRBV12-4 and TRBJ1-2; the table calls TRBD1, which could not be checked here. Ends included, the CDR3 has 12 residues.

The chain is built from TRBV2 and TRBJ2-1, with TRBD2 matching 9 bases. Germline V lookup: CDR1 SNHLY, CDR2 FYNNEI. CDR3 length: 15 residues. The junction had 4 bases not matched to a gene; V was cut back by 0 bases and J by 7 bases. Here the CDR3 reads CASSEARGGQNEQFF. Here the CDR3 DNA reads TGTGCCAGCAGTGAAGCGCGGGGGGGGCAAAATGAGCAGTTCTTC.

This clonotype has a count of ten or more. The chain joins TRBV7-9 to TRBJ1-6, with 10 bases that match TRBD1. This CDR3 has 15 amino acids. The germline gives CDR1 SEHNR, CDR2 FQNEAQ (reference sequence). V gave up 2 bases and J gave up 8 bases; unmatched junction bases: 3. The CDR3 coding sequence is TGTGCCAGCAGCTTATTCGGGACAGGGGATTCACCCCTCCACTTT. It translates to CASSLFGTGDSPLHF.

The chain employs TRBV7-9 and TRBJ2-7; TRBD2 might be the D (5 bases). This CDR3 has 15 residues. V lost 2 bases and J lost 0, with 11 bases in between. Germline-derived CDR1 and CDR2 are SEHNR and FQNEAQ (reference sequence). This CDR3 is CASSLKGGVSYEQYF. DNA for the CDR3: TGTGCCAGCAGCTTAAAAGGAGGCGTCTCCTACGAGCAGTACTTC.

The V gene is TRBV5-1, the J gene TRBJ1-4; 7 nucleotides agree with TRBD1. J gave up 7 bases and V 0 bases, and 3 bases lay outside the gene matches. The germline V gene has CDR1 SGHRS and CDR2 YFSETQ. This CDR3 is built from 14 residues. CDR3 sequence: CASSLAQGREKLFF. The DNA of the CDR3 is TGCGCCAGCAGCTTGGCACAGGGGCGTGAAAAACTGTTTTTT.

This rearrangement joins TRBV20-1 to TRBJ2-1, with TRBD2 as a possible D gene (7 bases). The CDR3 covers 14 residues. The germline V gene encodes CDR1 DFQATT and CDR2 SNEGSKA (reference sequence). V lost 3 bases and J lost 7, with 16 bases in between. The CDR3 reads CSASGGASGNEQFF. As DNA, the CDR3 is TGCAGTGCTAGTGGGGGGGCCAGCGGAAATGAGCAGTTCTTC.

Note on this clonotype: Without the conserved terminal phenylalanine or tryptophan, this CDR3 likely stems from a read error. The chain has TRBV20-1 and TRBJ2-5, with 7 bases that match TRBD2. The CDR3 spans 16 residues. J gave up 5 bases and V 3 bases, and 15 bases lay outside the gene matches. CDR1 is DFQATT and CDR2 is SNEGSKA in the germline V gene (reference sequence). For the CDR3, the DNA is TGCAGTGCTAGCTCCGCTAGCGGACTCCGGCGGGAGACCCAGTACCTC. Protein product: CSASSASGLRRETQYL.

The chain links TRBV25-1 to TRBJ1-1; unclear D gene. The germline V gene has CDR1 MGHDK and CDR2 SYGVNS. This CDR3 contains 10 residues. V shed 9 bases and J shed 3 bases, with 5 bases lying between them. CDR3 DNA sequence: TGTGCCAGTTCTTACACTGAAGCTTTCTTT. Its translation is CASSYTEAFF.